The clone carrying this T cell receptor (beta chain) was found once. This record comes from a study of shared clonotypes between healthy human individuals. V was clipped by 2 bases and J by 8 bases; unmatched bases: 1. In germline, CDR1 is MNHEY, CDR2 SMNVEV (reference sequence). The CDR3 length is 14 residues. Only in-frame clones appear in the TCRdb table, and some are missing; sequencing was by immunoSEQ multiplex PCR. The table lists about 1.1 million clones, 70% to 80% of them singletons, with roughly 0.9% in the top ten. Sequencing was carried out using memory CD4+ T cells from PBMCs. Subset in this sample: CD45RA-negative fraction. This chain connects TRBV27 to TRBJ1-4, with TRBD1 matching 11 bases. The TCR comes from a man between 18 and 35 years old in good health. Some clones in this sample may be carry-over from other donors' samples. In nucleotides, the CDR3 is TGTGCCAGCAGTTTACGGACAGGGGGCGAAAAACTGTTTTTT. Translating it yields CASSLRTGGEKLFF.